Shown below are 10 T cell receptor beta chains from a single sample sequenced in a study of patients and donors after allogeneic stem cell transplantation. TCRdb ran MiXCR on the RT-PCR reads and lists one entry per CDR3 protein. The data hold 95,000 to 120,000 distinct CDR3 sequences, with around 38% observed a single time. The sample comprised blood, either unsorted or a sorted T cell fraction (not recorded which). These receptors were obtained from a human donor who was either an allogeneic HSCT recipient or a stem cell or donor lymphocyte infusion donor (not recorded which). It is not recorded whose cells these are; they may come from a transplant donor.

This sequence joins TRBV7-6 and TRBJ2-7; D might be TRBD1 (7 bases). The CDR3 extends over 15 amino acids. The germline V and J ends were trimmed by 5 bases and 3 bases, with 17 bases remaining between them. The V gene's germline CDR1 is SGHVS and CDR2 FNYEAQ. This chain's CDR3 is CASSPGGTAYYEQYF. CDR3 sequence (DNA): TGTGCCAGCAGCCCAGGCGGGACAGCGTACTACGAGCAGTACTTC. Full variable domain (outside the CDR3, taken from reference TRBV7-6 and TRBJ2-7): GAGVSQSPRYKVTKRGQDVALRCDPISGHVSLYWYRQALGQGPEFLTYFNYEAQQDKSGLPNDRFSAERPEGSISTLTIQRTEQRDSAMYRCASSPGGTAYYEQYFGPGTRLTVT.

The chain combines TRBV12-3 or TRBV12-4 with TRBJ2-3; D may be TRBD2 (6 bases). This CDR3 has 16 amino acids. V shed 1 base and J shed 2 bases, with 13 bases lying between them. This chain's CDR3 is CASSLGDWLPTDTQYF. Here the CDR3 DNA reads TGTGCCAGCAGTTTAGGGGACTGGCTCCCCACAGATACGCAGTATTTT.

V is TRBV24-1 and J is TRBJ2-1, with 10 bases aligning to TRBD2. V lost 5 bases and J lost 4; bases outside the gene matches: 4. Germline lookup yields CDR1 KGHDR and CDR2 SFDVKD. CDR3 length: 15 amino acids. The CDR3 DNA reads TGTGCCACCAGTGTAGGGACTAGCGAATACAATGAGCAGTTCTTC. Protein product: CATSVGTSEYNEQFF.

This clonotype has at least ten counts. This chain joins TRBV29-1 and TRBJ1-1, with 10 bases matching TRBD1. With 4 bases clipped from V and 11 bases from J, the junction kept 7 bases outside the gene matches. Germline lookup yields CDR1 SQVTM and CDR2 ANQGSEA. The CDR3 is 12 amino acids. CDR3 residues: CSVGLDRGTAFF. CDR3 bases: TGCAGCGTTGGTTTGGACAGGGGGACGGCTTTCTTT.

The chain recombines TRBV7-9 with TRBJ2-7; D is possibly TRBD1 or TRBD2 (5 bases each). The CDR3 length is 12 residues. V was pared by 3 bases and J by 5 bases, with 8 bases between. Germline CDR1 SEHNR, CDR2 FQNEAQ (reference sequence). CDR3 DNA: TGTGCCAGCAGCTTCGTGGGGGACGAGCAGTACTTC. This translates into CASSFVGDEQYF.

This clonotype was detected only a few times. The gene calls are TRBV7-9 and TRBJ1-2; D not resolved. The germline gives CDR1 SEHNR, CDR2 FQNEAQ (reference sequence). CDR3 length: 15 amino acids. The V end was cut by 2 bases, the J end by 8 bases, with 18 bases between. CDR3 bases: TGTGCCAGCAGCTTATCGGCTTTGGGTCAGTGGGGCTACACCTTC. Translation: CASSLSALGQWGYTF.

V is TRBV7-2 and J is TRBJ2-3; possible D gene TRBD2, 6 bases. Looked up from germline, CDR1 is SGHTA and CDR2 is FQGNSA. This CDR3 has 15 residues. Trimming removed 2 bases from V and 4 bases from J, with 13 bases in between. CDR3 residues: CASSLIGTPADTQYF. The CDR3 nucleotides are TGTGCCAGCAGCTTAATCGGGACTCCTGCAGATACGCAGTATTTT.

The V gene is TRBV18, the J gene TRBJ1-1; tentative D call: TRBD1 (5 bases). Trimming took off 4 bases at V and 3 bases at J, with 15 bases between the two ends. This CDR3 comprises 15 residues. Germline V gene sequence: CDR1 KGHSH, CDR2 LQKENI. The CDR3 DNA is TGTGCCAGCTCACTCTACTCCGGAGGGGACACTGAAGCTTTCTTT. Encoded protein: CASSLYSGGDTEAFF.

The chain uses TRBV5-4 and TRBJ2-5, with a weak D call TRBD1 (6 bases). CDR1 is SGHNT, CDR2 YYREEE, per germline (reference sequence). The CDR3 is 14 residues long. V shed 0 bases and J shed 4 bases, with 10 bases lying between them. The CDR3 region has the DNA TGTGCCAGCAGCTTGGGACAGGCCCGAGAGACCCAGTACTTC. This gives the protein CASSLGQARETQYF. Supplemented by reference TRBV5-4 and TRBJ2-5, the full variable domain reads ETGVTQSPTHLIKTRGQQVTLRCSSQSGHNTVSWYQQALGQGPQFIFQYYREEENGRGNFPPRFSGLQFPNYSSELNVNALELDDSALYLCASSLGQARETQYFGPGTRLLVL.

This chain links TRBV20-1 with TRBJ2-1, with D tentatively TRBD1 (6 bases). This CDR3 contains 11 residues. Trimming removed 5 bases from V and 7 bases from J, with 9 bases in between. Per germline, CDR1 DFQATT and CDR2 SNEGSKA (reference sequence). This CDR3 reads CSAGQTNEQFF. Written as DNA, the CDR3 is TGCAGTGCTGGACAGACTAATGAGCAGTTCTTC.